This T cell receptor beta chain was obtained from a study of shared clonotypes between healthy human individuals. Nashville, Tennessee was home to all donors, who were Caucasian adults. Germline-derived CDR1 and CDR2 are MGHRA and YSYEKL. The CDR3 is made up of 14 amino acids. The V gene lost 4 bases and the J gene lost 4 bases, with 11 bases spanning the gap. The method was immunoSEQ multiplex PCR; TCRdb's version includes in-frame clones alone and lacks a portion of them. This table has about 2.3 million clones, about 92% appearing once. The sequencing sample was made of naive CD4+ T cells from PBMCs. Subset described: CD45RA+ positively selected. The clonotype originates from a man aged 18 to 35 in good health. Some clones in this sample may be carry-over from other donors' samples. The V gene is TRBV4-1, the J gene TRBJ1-5; D gene unclear. The CDR3 sequence: CASSLRTGNQPQHF. CDR3 nucleotide sequence: TGCGCCAGCAGCCTTAGAACTGGAAATCAGCCCCAGCATTTT.